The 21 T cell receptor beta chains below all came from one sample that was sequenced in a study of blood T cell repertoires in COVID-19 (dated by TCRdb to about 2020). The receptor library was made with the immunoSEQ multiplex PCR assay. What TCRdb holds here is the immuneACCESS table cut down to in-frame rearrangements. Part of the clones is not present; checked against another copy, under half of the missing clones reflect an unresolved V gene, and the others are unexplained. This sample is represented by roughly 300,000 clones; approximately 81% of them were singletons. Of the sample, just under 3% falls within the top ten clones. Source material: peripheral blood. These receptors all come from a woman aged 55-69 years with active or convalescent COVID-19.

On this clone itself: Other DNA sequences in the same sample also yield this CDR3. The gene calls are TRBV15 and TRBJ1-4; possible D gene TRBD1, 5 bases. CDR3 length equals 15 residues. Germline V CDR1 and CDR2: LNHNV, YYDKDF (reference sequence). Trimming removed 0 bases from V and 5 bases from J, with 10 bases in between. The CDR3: CATSRDPAGNEKLFF. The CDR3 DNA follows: TGTGCCACCAGCAGAGATCCGGCAGGGAATGAAAAACTGTTTTTT.

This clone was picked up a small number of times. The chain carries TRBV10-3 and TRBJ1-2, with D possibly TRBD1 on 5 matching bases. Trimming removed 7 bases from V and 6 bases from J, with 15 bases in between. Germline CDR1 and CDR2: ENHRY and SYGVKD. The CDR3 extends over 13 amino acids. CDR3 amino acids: CAITDKIPNGYTF. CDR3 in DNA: TGTGCCATCACGGACAAAATCCCTAATGGCTACACCTTC.

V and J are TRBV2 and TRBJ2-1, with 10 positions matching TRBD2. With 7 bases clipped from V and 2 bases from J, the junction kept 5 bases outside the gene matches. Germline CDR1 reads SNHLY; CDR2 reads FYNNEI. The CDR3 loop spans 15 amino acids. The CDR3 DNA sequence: TGTGCCAGCAAGGTAGCGGGGGGAGCCTACAATGAGCAGTTCTTC. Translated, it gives CASKVAGGAYNEQFF. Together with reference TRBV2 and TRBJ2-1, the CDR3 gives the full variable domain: EPEVTQTPSHQVTQMGQEVILRCVPISNHLYFYWYRQILGQKVEFLVSFYNNEISEKSEIFDDQFSVERPDGSNFTLKIRSTKLEDSAMYFCASKVAGGAYNEQFFGPGTRLTVL.

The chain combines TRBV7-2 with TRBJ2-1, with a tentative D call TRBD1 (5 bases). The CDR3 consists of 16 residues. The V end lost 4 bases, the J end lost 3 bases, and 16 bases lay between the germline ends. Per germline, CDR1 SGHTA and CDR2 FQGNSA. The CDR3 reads CASSSYLGAVYNEQFF. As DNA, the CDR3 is TGTGCCAGCAGCTCATACTTAGGGGCCGTCTACAATGAGCAGTTCTTC. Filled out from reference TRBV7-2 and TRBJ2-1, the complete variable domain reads GAGVSQSPSNKVTEKGKDVELRCDPISGHTALYWYRQSLGQGLEFLIYFQGNSAPDKSGLPSDRFSAERTGGSVSTLTIQRTQQEDSAVYLCASSSYLGAVYNEQFFGPGTRLTVL.

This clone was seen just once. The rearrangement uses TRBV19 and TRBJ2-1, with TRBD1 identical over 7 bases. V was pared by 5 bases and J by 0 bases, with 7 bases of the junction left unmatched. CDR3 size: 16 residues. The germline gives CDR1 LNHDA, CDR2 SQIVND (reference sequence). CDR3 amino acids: CASSARQGNSYNEQFF. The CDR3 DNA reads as TGTGCCAGTAGTGCCCGACAGGGAAACTCCTACAATGAGCAGTTCTTC.

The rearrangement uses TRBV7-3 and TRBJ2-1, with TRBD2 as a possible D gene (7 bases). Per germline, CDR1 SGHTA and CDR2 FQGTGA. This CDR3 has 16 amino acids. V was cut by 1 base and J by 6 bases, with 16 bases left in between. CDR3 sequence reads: CASSLIGGGPRNEQFF. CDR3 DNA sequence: TGTGCCAGCAGCTTAATAGGGGGGGGGCCCCGCAATGAGCAGTTCTTC.

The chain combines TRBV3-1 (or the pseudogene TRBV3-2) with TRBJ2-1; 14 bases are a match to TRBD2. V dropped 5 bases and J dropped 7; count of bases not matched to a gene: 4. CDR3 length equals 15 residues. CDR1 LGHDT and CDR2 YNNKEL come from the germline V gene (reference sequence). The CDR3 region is CASSRLAGGLNEQFF. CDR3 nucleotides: TGTGCCAGCAGCAGACTAGCGGGGGGGCTGAATGAGCAGTTCTTC.

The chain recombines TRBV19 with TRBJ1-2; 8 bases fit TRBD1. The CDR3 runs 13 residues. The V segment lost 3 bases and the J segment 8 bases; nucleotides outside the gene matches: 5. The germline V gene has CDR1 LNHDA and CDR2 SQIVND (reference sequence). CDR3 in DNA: TGTGCCAGTAGTATTATAAGGGACAGGGGCTACACCTTC. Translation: CASSIIRDRGYTF.

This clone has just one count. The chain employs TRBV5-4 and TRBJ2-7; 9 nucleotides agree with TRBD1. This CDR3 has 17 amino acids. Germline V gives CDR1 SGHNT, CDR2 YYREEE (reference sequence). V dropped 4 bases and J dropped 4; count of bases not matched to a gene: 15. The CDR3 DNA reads TGTGCCAGCAGCCCCTCCCTAACCGGGACAGGGAGTTACGAGCAGTACTTC. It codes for CASSPSLTGTGSYEQYF.

The CDR3 sequence is CASSFSSRPNTEAFF. The CDR3 nucleotides are TGTGCCAGCAGCTTTAGCAGCAGACCGAACACTGAAGCTTTCTTT. The chain recombines TRBV7-2 with TRBJ1-1; D is unclear. Germline-derived CDR1 and CDR2 are SGHTA and FQGNSA. The V end was cut by 3 bases, the J end by 1 base, with 12 bases between. The CDR3 covers 15 residues.

Here the CDR3 DNA reads TGTGCCAGCAGTGTAAGCAGGGGAAGCTACAATGAGCAGTTCTTC. As protein: CASSVSRGSYNEQFF. The chain joins TRBV2 to TRBJ2-1; the D gene is possibly TRBD1 (6 bases). The CDR3 covers 15 residues. The V end lost 4 bases, the J end lost 3 bases, and 13 bases lay between the germline ends. Per germline, CDR1 SNHLY and CDR2 FYNNEI.

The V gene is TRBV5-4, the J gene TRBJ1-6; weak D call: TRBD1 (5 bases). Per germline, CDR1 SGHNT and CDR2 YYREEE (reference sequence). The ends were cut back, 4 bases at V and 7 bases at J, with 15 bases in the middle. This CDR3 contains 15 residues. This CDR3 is CASSVYRQENSPLHF. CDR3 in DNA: TGTGCCAGCAGCGTGTACAGGCAAGAAAATTCACCCCTCCACTTT.

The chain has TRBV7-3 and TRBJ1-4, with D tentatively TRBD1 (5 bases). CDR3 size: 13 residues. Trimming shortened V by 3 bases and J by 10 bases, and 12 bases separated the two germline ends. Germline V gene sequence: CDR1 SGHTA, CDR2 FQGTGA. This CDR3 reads CASSLGPTGKLFF. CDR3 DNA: TGTGCCAGCAGCTTGGGGCCGACGGGAAAACTGTTTTTT.

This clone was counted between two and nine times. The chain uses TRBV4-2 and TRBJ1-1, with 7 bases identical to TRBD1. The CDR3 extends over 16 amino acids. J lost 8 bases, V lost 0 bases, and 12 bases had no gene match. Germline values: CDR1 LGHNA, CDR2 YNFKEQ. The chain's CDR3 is CASSQDENPGQPEAFF. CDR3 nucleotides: TGTGCCAGCAGCCAAGATGAAAACCCGGGACAGCCCGAAGCTTTCTTT.

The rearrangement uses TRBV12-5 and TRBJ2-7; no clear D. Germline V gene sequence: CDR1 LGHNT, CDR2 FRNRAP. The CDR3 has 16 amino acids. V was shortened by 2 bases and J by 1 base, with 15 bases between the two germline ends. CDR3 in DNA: TGTGCTAGTGGTTTGAGGCTCGGCAGGTCGTCCTACGAGCAGTACTTC. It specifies CASGLRLGRSSYEQYF.

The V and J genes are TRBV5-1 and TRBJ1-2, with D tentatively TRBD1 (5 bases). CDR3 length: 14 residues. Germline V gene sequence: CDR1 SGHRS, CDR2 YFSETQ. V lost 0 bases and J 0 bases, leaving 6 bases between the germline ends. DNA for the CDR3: TGCGCCAGCAGCTTGGGACAGCCTAACTATGGCTACACCTTC. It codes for CASSLGQPNYGYTF.

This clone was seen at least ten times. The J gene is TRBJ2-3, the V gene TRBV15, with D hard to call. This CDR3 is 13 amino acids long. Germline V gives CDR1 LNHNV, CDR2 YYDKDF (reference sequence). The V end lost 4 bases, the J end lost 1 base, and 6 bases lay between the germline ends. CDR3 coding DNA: TGTGCCACCAGCAAACCGGGCACAGATACGCAGTATTTT. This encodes CATSKPGTDTQYF. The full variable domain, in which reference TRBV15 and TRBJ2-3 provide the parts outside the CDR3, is DAMVIQNPRYQVTQFGKPVTLSCSQTLNHNVMYWYQQKSSQAPKLLFHYYDKDFNNEADTPDNFQSRRPNTSFCFLDIRSPGLGDTAMYLCATSKPGTDTQYFGPGTRLTVL.

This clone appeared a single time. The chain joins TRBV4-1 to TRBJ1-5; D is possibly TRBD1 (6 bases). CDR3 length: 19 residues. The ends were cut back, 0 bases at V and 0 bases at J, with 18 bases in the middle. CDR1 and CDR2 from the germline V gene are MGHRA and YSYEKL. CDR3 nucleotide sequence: TGCGCCAGCAGCCAAGAAGGGACAATGAATTGGCATAGCAATCAGCCCCAGCATTTT. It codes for CASSQEGTMNWHSNQPQHF.

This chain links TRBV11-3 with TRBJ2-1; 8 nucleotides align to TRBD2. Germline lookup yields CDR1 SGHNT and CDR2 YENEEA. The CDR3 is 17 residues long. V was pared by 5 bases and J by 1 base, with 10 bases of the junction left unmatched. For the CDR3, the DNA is TGTGCCAGCAGCCGTTTCCGGGGGGGGCTTTCCTACAATGAGCAGTTCTTC. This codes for CASSRFRGGLSYNEQFF.

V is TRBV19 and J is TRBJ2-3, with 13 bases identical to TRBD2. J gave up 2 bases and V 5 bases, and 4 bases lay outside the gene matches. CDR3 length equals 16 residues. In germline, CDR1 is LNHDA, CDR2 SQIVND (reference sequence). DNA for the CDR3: TGTGCCAGTAGTGCGGGACTAGCGGGGACCACAGATACGCAGTATTTT. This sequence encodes CASSAGLAGTTDTQYF.

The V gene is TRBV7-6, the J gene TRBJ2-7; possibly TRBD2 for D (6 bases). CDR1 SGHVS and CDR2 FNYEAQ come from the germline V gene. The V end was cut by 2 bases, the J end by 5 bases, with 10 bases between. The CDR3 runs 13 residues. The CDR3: CASSLPGDHEQYF. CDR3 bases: TGTGCCAGCAGCTTACCGGGGGACCACGAGCAGTACTTC.